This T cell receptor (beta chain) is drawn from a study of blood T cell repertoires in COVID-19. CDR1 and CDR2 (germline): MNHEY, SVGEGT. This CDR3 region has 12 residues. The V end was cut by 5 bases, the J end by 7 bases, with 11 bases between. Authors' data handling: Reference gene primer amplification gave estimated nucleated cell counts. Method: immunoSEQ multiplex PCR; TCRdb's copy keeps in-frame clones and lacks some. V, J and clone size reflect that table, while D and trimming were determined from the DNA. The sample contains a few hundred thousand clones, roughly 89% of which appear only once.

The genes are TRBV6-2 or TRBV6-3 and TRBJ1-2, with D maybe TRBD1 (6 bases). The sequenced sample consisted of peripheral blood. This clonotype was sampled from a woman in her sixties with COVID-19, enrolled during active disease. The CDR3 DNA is TGTGCCAGCAGTCATCCAGGGGTTGGCTACACCTTC. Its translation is CASSHPGVGYTF.